A single sample is the source of the 2 T cell receptor beta chains below, sequenced in a study of identical twins. MiXCR, run by TCRdb on the 5' RACE reads, gives a single entry per CDR3 protein. Found here are fewer than 800,000 distinct CDR3 sequences, just over 7% of them singletons; the top ten hold around 1.6%. The sample was also reused in another study, on yellow fever vaccine responses in identical twins.

The sample comprised PBMCs. These receptors were obtained from a young woman in good health.

In this sample, this clonotype turned up many times. The chain combines TRBV10-3 with TRBJ1-5, with no clear D. CDR3 length equals 11 residues. Germline CDR1 ENHRY, CDR2 SYGVKD. V lost 6 bases, J lost 5 bases, and 5 bases lay in between. CDR3 in DNA: TGTGCCATCAGAATCGATCAGCCCCAGCATTTT. Translating it yields CAIRIDQPQHF.

This clonotype was seen at least ten times. The genes are TRBV12-3 or TRBV12-4 and TRBJ2-1; 8 positions match TRBD2. The J segment lost 7 bases and the V segment lost 3 bases, leaving 5 bases of the junction unmatched. The CDR3 is made up of 14 amino acids. Written as DNA, the CDR3 is TGTGCCAGCAGTTTCCACGGGAGGGGAAATGAGCAGTTCTTC. Its translation is CASSFHGRGNEQFF.